These 31 T cell receptor beta chains were sequenced from one sample in a study of blood T cell repertoires in COVID-19. TCRdb's copy holds only in-frame clones and misses some; the assay was immunoSEQ multiplex PCR. The top ten clones hold about 5% of a sample with some 110,000 clones, 70% to 85% of them seen once. Sequencing input: peripheral blood. All receptors come from a woman in her seventies with acute or convalescent COVID-19.

The chain recombines TRBV15 with TRBJ1-1, with TRBD1 matching over 7 bases. This CDR3 comprises 15 residues. J lost 3 bases, V lost 2 bases, and 6 bases had no gene match. Germline lookup yields CDR1 LNHNV and CDR2 YYDKDF (reference sequence). The CDR3 is CATSRPSTGDTEAFF. In DNA, the CDR3 is TGTGCCACCAGCAGACCGAGCACAGGGGACACTGAAGCTTTCTTT.

V is TRBV9 and J is TRBJ2-3, with TRBD1 matching over 11 bases. In germline, CDR1 is SGDLS, CDR2 YYNGEE. This CDR3 contains 16 residues. J lost 2 bases, V lost 4 bases, and 6 bases had no gene match. DNA of the CDR3: TGTGCCAGCAGCTTAGGACAGGGGGCTATCACAGATACGCAGTATTTT. Translating it yields CASSLGQGAITDTQYF.

The J gene is TRBJ2-3, the V gene TRBV7-6, with 11 positions matching TRBD2. V was clipped by 2 bases and J by 2 bases; unmatched bases: 3. Looked up from germline, CDR1 is SGHVS and CDR2 is FNYEAQ. The CDR3 has 16 amino acids. The DNA for the CDR3 is TGTGCCAGCAGCTTACTAGCGGGGGGCCTCACAGATACGCAGTATTTT. It codes for CASSLLAGGLTDTQYF.

With respect to this clone: The junction does not match germline at one end; this may be a read error. The V gene is TRBV6-5, the J gene TRBJ1-1, with D perhaps TRBD1 (6 bases). The CDR3 covers 15 residues. Per germline, CDR1 MNHEY and CDR2 SVGAGI. The CDR3 loop is CASRQGFSWNAEAFF. CDR3 nucleotides: TGTGCCAGCAGGCAGGGGTTTTCATGGAACGCTGAAGCTTTCTTT.

The V and J genes are TRBV9 and TRBJ1-6, with 7 bases fitting TRBD1. The germline gives CDR1 SGDLS, CDR2 YYNGEE. This CDR3 is 17 amino acids long. V lost 0 bases and J lost 5; bases outside the gene matches: 8. The CDR3 coding sequence is TGTGCCAGCAGCGTAGGAGGGGGCGCCGGAAATAATTCACCCCTCCACTTT. Its protein is CASSVGGGAGNNSPLHF.

The count of this clone is one. The chain uses TRBV7-9 and TRBJ2-1; D is perhaps TRBD1 (6 bases). This CDR3 spans 13 amino acids. Trimming took off 5 bases at V and 4 bases at J, with 9 bases between the two ends. Germline lookup yields CDR1 SEHNR and CDR2 FQNEAQ (reference sequence). CDR3 nucleotides: TGTGCCAGCAGCGTCGGACAGTACAATGAGCAGTTCTTC. Translating it yields CASSVGQYNEQFF.

The rearrangement joins TRBV2 to TRBJ1-1, with D perhaps matching TRBD1 (5 bases). V lost 4 bases to trimming and J lost 2 bases, with 11 bases between them. Looked up from germline, CDR1 is SNHLY and CDR2 is FYNNEI. The CDR3 is 14 residues long. The CDR3, as DNA: TGTGCCAGCAGTGGCTGGGGGGTTAACACTGAAGCTTTCTTT. Its protein is CASSGWGVNTEAFF.

V and J are TRBV11-2 and TRBJ2-7; D may be TRBD1 (5 bases). The CDR3 runs 14 residues. The germline V and J ends were trimmed by 4 bases and 4 bases, with 14 bases remaining between them. Germline loops: CDR1 SGHAT, CDR2 FQNNGV. CDR3 sequence: CASSSIKGIYEQYV. DNA of the CDR3: TGTGCCAGCAGCTCTATCAAGGGGATATACGAGCAGTACGTC.

The gene calls are TRBV4-2 and TRBJ2-3; D is unclear. From germline, CDR1 is LGHNA and CDR2 YNFKEQ. CDR3 length: 14 amino acids. Trimming took 3 bases from V and 2 from J, leaving 9 bases between them. The CDR3 DNA reads as TGTGCCAGCAGCCAGGCCCTTTACACAGATACGCAGTATTTT. Translated, it gives CASSQALYTDTQYF.

The chain recombines TRBV27 with TRBJ2-1, with a weak D call TRBD2 (7 bases). This CDR3 has 17 residues. Germline V gene sequence: CDR1 MNHEY, CDR2 SMNVEV (reference sequence). V lost 8 bases and J lost 4, with 24 bases in between. The CDR3 sequence: CASLEGGGSAAYNEQFF. The CDR3 nucleotides are TGTGCCAGCCTCGAAGGGGGAGGGAGCGCTGCTTACAATGAGCAGTTCTTC.

This clone came up once. The V and J genes are TRBV27 and TRBJ1-1; D gene ambiguous. CDR3 length: 14 residues. Germline lookup yields CDR1 MNHEY and CDR2 SMNVEV (reference sequence). The germline V and J ends were trimmed by 5 bases and 3 bases, with 13 bases remaining between them. CDR3 loop: CASSMGGSYTEAFF. The CDR3 region has the DNA TGTGCCAGCAGTATGGGCGGGTCGTACACTGAAGCTTTCTTT.

The chain is built from TRBV24-1 and TRBJ2-3; 13 nucleotides match TRBD2. With V trimmed by 4 bases and J by 5 bases, 14 bases remained unmatched. CDR1 KGHDR and CDR2 SFDVKD come from the germline V gene. The CDR3 is made up of 19 amino acids. The CDR3 loop is CATSETSSGLAGYGDTQYF. In nucleotides, the CDR3 is TGTGCCACCAGTGAGACATCCTCGGGACTAGCGGGGTATGGAGATACGCAGTATTTT.

CDR3 bases: TGTGCCAGCAGGGCTTATAGCAATCAGCCCCAGCATTTT. Protein: CASRAYSNQPQHF. This chain uses TRBV6-5 with TRBJ1-5; D not certain. The V gene lost 6 bases and the J gene lost 0 bases, with 6 bases spanning the gap. The CDR3 loop spans 13 amino acids. Germline V gene lookup returns CDR1 MNHEY and CDR2 SVGAGI.

J is TRBJ2-1 and V is TRBV7-9, with D maybe TRBD1 (6 bases). The CDR3 contains 13 residues. Trimming left V 4 bases short and J 8 bases short, with 12 bases between. Germline CDR1 and CDR2: SEHNR and FQNEAQ (reference sequence). DNA for the CDR3: TGTGCCAGCAGCTGGAAACAGGGCTATGAGCAGTTCTTC. It yields the protein CASSWKQGYEQFF.

The chain has TRBV5-1 and TRBJ2-1; TRBD2 aligns across 7 bases. The germline V gene has CDR1 SGHRS and CDR2 YFSETQ. The V segment lost 2 bases and the J segment 10 bases; nucleotides outside the gene matches: 6. The CDR3 covers 13 residues. CDR3 DNA sequence: TGCGCCAGCAGCTTTACCGGGAGGCTGGAGCAGTTCTTC. Translating it yields CASSFTGRLEQFF.

Only one count was recorded for this clone. The chain links TRBV7-9 to TRBJ2-3, with 14 bases fitting TRBD2. With V trimmed by 5 bases and J by 0 bases, 7 bases remained unmatched. Germline V lookup: CDR1 SEHNR, CDR2 FQNEAQ (reference sequence). The CDR3 length is 18 residues. CDR3 DNA: TGTGCCAGCAGCCCGGGACTAGCGGGGGCCCTTAGCACAGATACGCAGTATTTT. Translated: CASSPGLAGALSTDTQYF.

This clone has a single count. The chain has TRBV19 and TRBJ2-1, with 8 bases matching TRBD1. This CDR3 region has 13 residues. The germline V gene has CDR1 LNHDA and CDR2 SQIVND (reference sequence). Losses at the gene ends were 8 bases for V and 10 bases for J; bases not matched to a gene: 10. CDR3 DNA sequence: TGTGCCAGTGGACAGGGCGGGTTTGGGGAGCAGTTCTTC. As protein: CASGQGGFGEQFF.

The J gene is TRBJ1-1, the V gene TRBV5-4; TRBD1 agrees at 8 bases. Germline V gene sequence: CDR1 SGHNT, CDR2 YYREEE (reference sequence). The CDR3 covers 13 residues. The V gene end was trimmed by 0 bases and the J gene end by 8 bases; junction bases not matched to a gene: 3. The DNA for the CDR3 is TGTGCCAGCAGCTTGGATGACAGGGGAGAAGCTTTCTTT. Residues: CASSLDDRGEAFF.

The chain uses TRBV6-2 or TRBV6-3 and TRBJ1-5; TRBD1 might be the D (6 bases). CDR1 and CDR2 (germline): MNHEY, SVGEGT. Deletions cut 6 bases from V and 9 bases from J, with 18 bases between. This CDR3 is built from 14 residues. CDR3 coding DNA: TGTGCCAGCAGCTTCCGACAGGAGGTTACGCCCCAGCATTTT. Amino acid sequence: CASSFRQEVTPQHF.

The J gene is TRBJ2-3, the V gene TRBV21-1; TRBD2 was called by the table and not checked on the DNA. TRBV21-1 is reported as a pseudogene. CDR3 length equals 21 residues. The CDR3 DNA follows: TGTGCCAGCAGCAAAGCGCTTTTTAGCGGGGGGCTCCACTCCTACACAGATACGCAGTATTTT. Its translation: CASSKALFSGGLHSYTDTQYF.

This chain joins TRBV5-5 and TRBJ2-2, with 9 bases lining up with TRBD1. Looked up from germline, CDR1 is SGHKS and CDR2 is YYEKEE (reference sequence). The CDR3 has 16 amino acids. The V segment lost 2 bases and the J segment 8 bases; nucleotides outside the gene matches: 10. CDR3 protein: CASSFSPGQGLGELFF. The DNA of the CDR3 is TGTGCCAGCAGCTTCTCACCGGGACAGGGTTTGGGGGAGCTGTTTTTT.

The chain recombines TRBV12-3 or TRBV12-4 with TRBJ2-2; D may be TRBD2 (5 bases). This CDR3 has 13 amino acids. Trimming shortened V by 3 bases and J by 6 bases, and 8 bases separated the two germline ends. In DNA, the CDR3 is TGTGCCAGCAGTTTGAGGGTGGCCGGGGAGCTGTTTTTT. This translates into CASSLRVAGELFF.

The chain recombines TRBV5-1 with TRBJ2-5; 9 bases match TRBD1. Germline V gene sequence: CDR1 SGHRS, CDR2 YFSETQ. This CDR3 is 16 amino acids long. Unmatched junction bases numbered 4, after V lost 1 base and J lost 0 bases. In DNA, the CDR3 is TGCGCCAGCAGCTTGCTGGGACAGGGTTACCAAGAGACCCAGTACTTC. It is translated as CASSLLGQGYQETQYF.

This rearrangement joins TRBV7-2 to TRBJ1-1; D possibly corresponds to TRBD1 (5 bases). Germline V gene lookup returns CDR1 SGHTA and CDR2 FQGNSA. V was pared by 3 bases and J by 6 bases, with 17 bases between. The CDR3 extends over 15 amino acids. In DNA form, the CDR3 reads TGTGCCAGCAGCTTCGGCCAGGCCAGGGTCGCTGAAGCTTTCTTT. Protein sequence: CASSFGQARVAEAFF.

This clone has just one count. The V gene is TRBV4-3, the J gene TRBJ2-1; D unresolved. The CDR3 covers 15 residues. Germline V gene sequence: CDR1 LGHNA, CDR2 YSLEER. The ends were cut back, 0 bases at V and 13 bases at J, with 19 bases in the middle. CDR3 amino acids: CASSQEVRMGQRQFF. As DNA, the CDR3 is TGCGCCAGCAGCCAAGAAGTCCGCATGGGCCAACGTCAGTTCTTC.

The chain is built from TRBV25-1 and TRBJ1-5, with D perhaps matching TRBD1 (5 bases). There are 14 residues in the CDR3. The V end lost 5 bases, the J end lost 3 bases, and 11 bases lay between the germline ends. CDR1 is MGHDK, CDR2 SYGVNS, per germline. In DNA, the CDR3 is TGTGCCAGCAGTCTGGGGGGGGACAATCAGCCCCAGCATTTT. This encodes CASSLGGDNQPQHF. The whole variable domain, filled in from reference TRBV25-1 and TRBJ1-5, reads EADIYQTPRYLVIGTGKKITLECSQTMGHDKMYWYQQDPGMELHLIHYSYGVNSTEKGDLSSESTVSRIRTEHFPLTLESARPSHTSQYLCASSLGGDNQPQHFGDGTRLSIL.

V and J are TRBV5-6 and TRBJ2-2; tentative D call: TRBD2 (6 bases). Germline assignment: CDR1 SGHDT and CDR2 YYEEEE. Trimming cost V 4 bases and J 0 bases, with 13 bases left between them. The CDR3 has 16 amino acids. CDR3 in DNA: TGTGCCAGCAGCGGGGACTGGCCCGCGAACACCGGGGAGCTGTTTTTT. Encoded protein: CASSGDWPANTGELFF.

V and J are TRBV5-4 and TRBJ1-2, with 9 bases fitting TRBD1. The junction had 8 bases not matched to a gene; V was cut back by 3 bases and J by 5 bases. The germline CDR1 and CDR2 sequences are SGHNT and YYREEE (reference sequence). The CDR3 length is 15 residues. This CDR3 reads CASSSRGQGGYGYTF. The CDR3 nucleotides are TGTGCCAGCAGCTCACGGGGACAGGGAGGTTATGGCTACACCTTC. Full variable domain (outside the CDR3, taken from reference TRBV5-4 and TRBJ1-2): ETGVTQSPTHLIKTRGQQVTLRCSSQSGHNTVSWYQQALGQGPQFIFQYYREEENGRGNFPPRFSGLQFPNYSSELNVNALELDDSALYLCASSSRGQGGYGYTFGSGTRLTVV.

The genes are TRBV2 and TRBJ1-1; D remains unclear. The germline V gene has CDR1 SNHLY and CDR2 FYNNEI. The germline V and J ends were trimmed by 1 base and 1 base, with 13 bases remaining between them. The CDR3 consists of 16 residues. CDR3 sequence (DNA): TGTGCCAGCAGTGAAGGGTCAGGAAGTTCGAACACTGAAGCTTTCTTT. Protein sequence: CASSEGSGSSNTEAFF.

The chain joins TRBV4-2 to TRBJ1-1; D may be TRBD1 (5 bases). Trimming pared 1 base from V and 4 bases from J, leaving 10 bases between. The germline gives CDR1 LGHNA, CDR2 YNFKEQ. The CDR3 has 14 amino acids. The CDR3 loop reads CASSQGGEGTEAFF. CDR3 nucleotide sequence: TGTGCCAGCAGCCAAGGAGGGGAGGGCACTGAAGCTTTCTTT.

The chain has TRBV7-9 and TRBJ2-1, with D hard to call. Germline V gene sequence: CDR1 SEHNR, CDR2 FQNEAQ (reference sequence). Trimming took 4 bases from V and 6 from J, leaving 19 bases between them. This CDR3 has 16 amino acids. The CDR3 protein is CASSSQITAPPNEQFF. CDR3 sequence (DNA): TGTGCCAGCAGCTCACAGATAACAGCCCCCCCCAATGAGCAGTTCTTC.